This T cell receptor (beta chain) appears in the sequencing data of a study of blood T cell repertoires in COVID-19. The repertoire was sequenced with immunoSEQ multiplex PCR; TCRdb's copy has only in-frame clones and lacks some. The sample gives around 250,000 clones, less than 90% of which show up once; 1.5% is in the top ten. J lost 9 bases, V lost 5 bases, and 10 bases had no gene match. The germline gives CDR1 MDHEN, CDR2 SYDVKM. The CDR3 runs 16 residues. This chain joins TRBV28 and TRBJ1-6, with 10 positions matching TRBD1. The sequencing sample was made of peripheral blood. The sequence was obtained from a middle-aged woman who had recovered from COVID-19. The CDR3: CASSTRDRGSLSPLHF. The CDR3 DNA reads TGTGCCAGCAGTACGCGGGACAGGGGCTCTCTTTCACCCCTCCACTTT.